The clone carrying this TCR beta chain was counted between two and nine times. One end of the junction varies from germline; a read error may be responsible. This sample is part of a study of immune evolution from preneoplasia to lung adenocarcinoma. CDR3 length: 13 residues. Germline CDR1 and CDR2: SSHAT and FNYEAQ (reference sequence). Repertoires were generated with immunoSEQ multiplex PCR, while TCRdb's copy carries only in-frame clones and drops some. The sample carries about 4,900 clones, around three quarters recorded once. V is TRBV7-7 and J is TRBJ2-7; maybe TRBD2 (5 bases). Material: FFPE minimally invasive lung adenocarcinoma tissue. The receptor was isolated from a person aged 65 to 79 with lung adenocarcinoma. For the CDR3, the DNA is TGTGCTAGCAGCTTGGACTCAGAAGGCGAGCAGTACTTC. Translation: CASSLDSEGEQYF.